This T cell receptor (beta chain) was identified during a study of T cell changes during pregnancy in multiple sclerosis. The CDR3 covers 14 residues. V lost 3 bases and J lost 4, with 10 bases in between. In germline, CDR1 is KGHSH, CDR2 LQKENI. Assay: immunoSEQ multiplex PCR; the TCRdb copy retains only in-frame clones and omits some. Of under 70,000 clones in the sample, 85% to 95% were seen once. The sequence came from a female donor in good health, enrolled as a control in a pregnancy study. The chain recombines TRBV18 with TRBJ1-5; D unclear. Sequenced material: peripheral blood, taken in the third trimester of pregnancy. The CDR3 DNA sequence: TGTGCCAGCTCACCCGGGTCGGTTAATCAGCCCCAGCATTTT. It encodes CASSPGSVNQPQHF.